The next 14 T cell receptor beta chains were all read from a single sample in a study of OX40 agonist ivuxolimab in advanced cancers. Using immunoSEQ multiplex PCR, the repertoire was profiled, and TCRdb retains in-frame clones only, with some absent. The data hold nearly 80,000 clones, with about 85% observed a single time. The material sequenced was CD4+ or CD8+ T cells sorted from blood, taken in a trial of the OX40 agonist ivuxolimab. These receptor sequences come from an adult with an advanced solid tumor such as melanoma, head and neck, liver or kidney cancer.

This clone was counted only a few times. The CDR3 DNA follows: TGCAGCGTTCACAGGGAAAACCAAGAGACCCAGTACTTC. Amino acid sequence: CSVHRENQETQYF. V usage is TRBV29-1 and J usage is TRBJ2-5; weak D call: TRBD1 (6 bases). Trimming took 5 bases from V and 0 from J, leaving 10 bases between them. Germline values: CDR1 SQVTM, CDR2 ANQGSEA. CDR3 length equals 13 residues.

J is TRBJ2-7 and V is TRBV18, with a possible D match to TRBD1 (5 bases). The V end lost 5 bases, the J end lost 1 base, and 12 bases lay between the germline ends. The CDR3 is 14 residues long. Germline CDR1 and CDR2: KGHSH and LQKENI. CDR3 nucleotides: TGTGCCAGCTCAGCGCGACAGAGATCCTACGAGCAGTACTTC. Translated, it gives CASSARQRSYEQYF.

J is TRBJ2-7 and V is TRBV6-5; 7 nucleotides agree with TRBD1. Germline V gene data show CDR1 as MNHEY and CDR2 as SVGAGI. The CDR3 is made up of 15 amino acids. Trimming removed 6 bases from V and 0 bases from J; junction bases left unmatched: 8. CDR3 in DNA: TGTGCCAGCAGAACACGGGACAGCAGCTCCTACGAGCAGTACTTC. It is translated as CASRTRDSSSYEQYF.

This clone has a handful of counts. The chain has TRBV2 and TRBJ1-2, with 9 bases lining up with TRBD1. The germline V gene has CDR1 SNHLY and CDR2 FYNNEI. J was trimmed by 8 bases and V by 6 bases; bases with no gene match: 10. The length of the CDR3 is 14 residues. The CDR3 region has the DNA TGTGCCAGCAGCCAACAGGGGGCAGGGCTAGGCTACACCTTC. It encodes CASSQQGAGLGYTF.

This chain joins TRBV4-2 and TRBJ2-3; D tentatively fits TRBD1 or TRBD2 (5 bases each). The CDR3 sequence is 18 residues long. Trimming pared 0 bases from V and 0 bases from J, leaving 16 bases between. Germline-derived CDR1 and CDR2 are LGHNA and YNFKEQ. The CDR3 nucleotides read TGTGCCAGCAGCCAAGATCCATCAGGGAGACCTAGCACAGATACGCAGTATTTT. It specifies CASSQDPSGRPSTDTQYF.

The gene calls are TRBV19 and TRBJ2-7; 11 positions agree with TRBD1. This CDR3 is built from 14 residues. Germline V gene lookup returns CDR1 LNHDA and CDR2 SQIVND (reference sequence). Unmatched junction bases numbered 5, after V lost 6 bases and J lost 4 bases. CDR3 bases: TGTGCCAGTAGGCGGACAGGGGGCATGTACGAGCAGTACTTC. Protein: CASRRTGGMYEQYF.

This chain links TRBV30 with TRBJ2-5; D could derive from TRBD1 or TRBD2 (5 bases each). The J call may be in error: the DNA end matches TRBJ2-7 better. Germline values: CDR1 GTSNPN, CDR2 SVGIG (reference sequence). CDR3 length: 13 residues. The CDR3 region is CACTGRSSYEQYF. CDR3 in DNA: TGTGCCTGTACGGGACGGAGCTCCTACGAGCAGTACTTC.

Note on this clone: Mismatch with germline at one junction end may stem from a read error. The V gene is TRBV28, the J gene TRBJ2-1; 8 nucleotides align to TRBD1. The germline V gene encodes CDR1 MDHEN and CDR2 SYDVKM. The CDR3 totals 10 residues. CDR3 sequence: CASGGTGKIF. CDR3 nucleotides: TGTGCCAGCGGCGGGACAGGAAAGATCTTC.

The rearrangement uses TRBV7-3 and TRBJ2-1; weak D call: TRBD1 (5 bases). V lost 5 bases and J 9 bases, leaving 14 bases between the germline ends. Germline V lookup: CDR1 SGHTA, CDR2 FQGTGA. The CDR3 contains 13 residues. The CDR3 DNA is TGTGCCAGCAGCCTCCAAGTGCAGGGTGAGCAGTTCTTC. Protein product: CASSLQVQGEQFF.

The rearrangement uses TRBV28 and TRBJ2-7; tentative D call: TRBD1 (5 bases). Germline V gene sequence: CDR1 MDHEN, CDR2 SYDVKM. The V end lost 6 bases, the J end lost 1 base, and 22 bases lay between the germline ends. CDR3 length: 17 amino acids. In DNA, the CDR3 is TGTGCCAGCAGATATCGGACAAAGAGAGGACATTCCTACGAGCAGTACTTC. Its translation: CASRYRTKRGHSYEQYF.

Here the CDR3 DNA reads TGCGCCAGCCAGGCGGACGTAAATCAGCCCCAGCATTTT. Translating gives CASQADVNQPQHF. J is TRBJ1-5 and V is TRBV5-1; D is unclear. Deletions cut 7 bases from V and 4 bases from J, with 12 bases between. CDR3 length: 13 amino acids. Germline V gene data show CDR1 as SGHRS and CDR2 as YFSETQ.

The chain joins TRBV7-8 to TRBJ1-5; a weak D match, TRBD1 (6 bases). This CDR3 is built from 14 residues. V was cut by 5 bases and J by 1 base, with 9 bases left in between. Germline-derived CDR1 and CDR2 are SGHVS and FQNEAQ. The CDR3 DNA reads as TGTGCCAGCAGCCGAGGACAGAGCAATCAGCCCCAGCATTTT. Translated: CASSRGQSNQPQHF.

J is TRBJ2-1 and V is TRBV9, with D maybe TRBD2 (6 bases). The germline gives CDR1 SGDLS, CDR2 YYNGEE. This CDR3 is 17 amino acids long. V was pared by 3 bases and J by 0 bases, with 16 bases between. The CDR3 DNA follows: TGTGCCAGCAGCGAGAGGGGAGCGGGCAGCTCCTACAATGAGCAGTTCTTC. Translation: CASSERGAGSSYNEQFF. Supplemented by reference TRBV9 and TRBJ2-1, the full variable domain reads DSGVTQTPKHLITATGQRVTLRCSPRSGDLSVYWYQQSLDQGLQFLIQYYNGEERAKGNILERFSAQQFPDLHSELNLSSLELGDSALYFCASSERGAGSSYNEQFFGPGTRLTVL.

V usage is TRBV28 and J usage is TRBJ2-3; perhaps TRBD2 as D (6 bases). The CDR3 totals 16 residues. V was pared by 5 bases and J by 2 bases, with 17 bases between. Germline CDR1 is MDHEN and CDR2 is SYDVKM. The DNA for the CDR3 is TGTGCCAGCAGTGGGGGACTCCGGGGGTTCACAGATACGCAGTATTTT. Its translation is CASSGGLRGFTDTQYF.